The 27 T cell receptor beta chains in this list originate from one sample, sequenced in a study of blood T cell repertoires in COVID-19. Repertoires were generated with immunoSEQ multiplex PCR, while TCRdb's copy carries only in-frame clones and drops some. The table has some 370,000 clones, about four fifths seen once. The sequenced sample consisted of PBMCs or T cells enriched from blood (not recorded which). These receptors came from a woman aged 45 to 65 who had recovered from COVID-19.

This clone was detected once. The rearrangement links TRBV20-1 to TRBJ1-5; D is undetermined. The V and J ends lost 3 bases and 0 bases respectively, with 18 bases between them. Germline lookup yields CDR1 DFQATT and CDR2 SNEGSKA (reference sequence). The CDR3 covers 17 residues. The CDR3 is CSASPAGVGYSNQPQHF. The CDR3 DNA reads as TGCAGTGCTAGTCCAGCCGGGGTCGGCTATAGCAATCAGCCCCAGCATTTT.

The chain carries TRBV30 and TRBJ2-5; the match to TRBD1 covers 7 bases. V trimming: 6 bases; J trimming: 4 bases; junction bases outside the gene matches: 8. CDR3 length: 13 amino acids. Germline CDR1 is GTSNPN and CDR2 is SVGIG (reference sequence). CDR3 protein: CACTTGSRETQYF. The CDR3 DNA sequence: TGTGCCTGTACGACAGGGTCAAGAGAGACCCAGTACTTC.

The chain employs TRBV19 and TRBJ2-2, with D hard to call. The germline V gene has CDR1 LNHDA and CDR2 SQIVND (reference sequence). The CDR3 totals 16 residues. V was trimmed by 4 bases and J by 5 bases, leaving 17 bases between them. The CDR3 here is CASSNTLLAWTGELFF. In DNA form, the CDR3 reads TGTGCCAGTAGTAACACGTTATTAGCTTGGACCGGGGAGCTGTTTTTT. The whole variable domain, remainder taken from reference TRBV19 and TRBJ2-2, is DGGITQSPKYLFRKEGQNVTLSCEQNLNHDAMYWYRQDPGQGLRLIYYSQIVNDFQKGDIAEGYSVSREKKESFPLTVTSAQKNPTAFYLCASSNTLLAWTGELFFGEGSRLTVL.

The chain uses TRBV4-1 and TRBJ1-1, with 7 positions matching TRBD1. V was pared by 1 base and J by 1 base, with 9 bases of the junction left unmatched. The germline V gene encodes CDR1 MGHRA and CDR2 YSYEKL. The CDR3 totals 17 residues. CDR3 sequence: CASSQAEGAGWNTEAFF. CDR3 coding DNA: TGCGCCAGCAGCCAAGCCGAGGGGGCAGGGTGGAACACTGAAGCTTTCTTT.

This sequence joins TRBV5-4 and TRBJ1-2; the D is unclear. V lost 4 bases to trimming and J lost 4 bases, with 14 bases between them. The CDR3 sequence is 14 residues long. Germline CDR1 SGHNT, CDR2 YYREEE (reference sequence). CDR3 region: CASSLDPEGYGYTF. CDR3 nucleotides: TGTGCCAGCAGCCTAGACCCGGAGGGCTATGGCTACACCTTC.

The chain recombines TRBV20-1 with TRBJ2-5; no clear D. Germline values: CDR1 DFQATT, CDR2 SNEGSKA (reference sequence). The CDR3 is 10 amino acids. Trimming stripped 3 bases from V and 4 bases from J, with 3 bases between. The CDR3 region is CSASGETQYF. The CDR3 DNA is TGCAGTGCTAGCGGAGAGACCCAGTACTTC.

The V call is TRBV19, the J call TRBJ1-1; no clear D gene. V shed 6 bases and J shed 1 base, with 12 bases lying between them. The CDR3 runs to 14 residues. CDR1 and CDR2 from the germline V gene are LNHDA and SQIVND (reference sequence). The CDR3 sequence: CASSYLGRNTEAFF. The CDR3 region has the DNA TGTGCCAGTAGCTACCTAGGGAGGAACACTGAAGCTTTCTTT.

The chain joins TRBV7-9 to TRBJ1-2, with TRBD1 matching over 7 bases. The CDR3 totals 13 residues. V shed 3 bases and J 4 bases; nucleotides not matched to a gene: 2. The germline gives CDR1 SEHNR, CDR2 FQNEAQ (reference sequence). DNA of the CDR3: TGTGCCAGCAGCTTTGGGGACAGCTATGGCTACACCTTC. Protein sequence: CASSFGDSYGYTF.

This clone has a single count. The chain links TRBV27 to TRBJ1-4; maybe TRBD1 (5 bases). The CDR3 spans 17 residues. Between the trimmed V and J ends, which lost 0 bases and 2 bases, there was a span of 13 bases. The germline gives CDR1 MNHEY, CDR2 SMNVEV (reference sequence). CDR3 DNA sequence: TGTGCCAGCAGTTTATCGGGGGGGTACGGGACTAATGAAAAACTGTTTTTT. Its translation is CASSLSGGYGTNEKLFF.

The rearrangement links TRBV19 to TRBJ1-1; 8 nucleotides line up with TRBD1. V gave up 9 bases and J gave up 4 bases; unmatched junction bases: 4. The CDR3 is made up of 12 amino acids. CDR1 LNHDA and CDR2 SQIVND come from the germline V gene (reference sequence). CDR3 DNA: TGTGCCAGCGGACAGGGCGGCACTGAAGCTTTCTTT. Its protein product is CASGQGGTEAFF.

The chain links TRBV7-9 to TRBJ2-7; 8 positions agree with TRBD1. This CDR3 spans 12 amino acids. V was pared by 5 bases and J by 6 bases, with 3 bases of the junction left unmatched. The germline gives CDR1 SEHNR, CDR2 FQNEAQ (reference sequence). In nucleotides, the CDR3 is TGTGCCAGCAGCCCAGGACAGGGCGAGCAGTACTTC. Protein sequence: CASSPGQGEQYF.

This clone showed up just a few times. The chain is built from TRBV11-1 and TRBJ1-1; D is uncertain. V was clipped by 0 bases and J by 0 bases, with 8 bases between them. This CDR3 comprises 15 residues. Germline V lookup: CDR1 SGHAT, CDR2 FQDESV (reference sequence). The CDR3 here is CASSLAGNMNTEAFF. Here the CDR3 DNA reads TGTGCCAGCAGCTTAGCCGGTAATATGAACACTGAAGCTTTCTTT.

J is TRBJ1-6 and V is TRBV4-3; 8 bases agree with TRBD1. The CDR3 is 16 residues long. The J segment lost 7 bases and the V segment lost 4 bases, leaving 9 bases of the junction unmatched. From germline, CDR1 is LGHNA and CDR2 YSLEER. This chain's CDR3 is CASSRGHGQGNSPLHF. CDR3 DNA sequence: TGCGCCAGCAGCCGAGGCCACGGACAGGGAAATTCACCCCTCCACTTT.

This chain links TRBV19 with TRBJ2-1, with 10 bases fitting TRBD1. With 4 bases clipped from V and 14 bases from J, the junction kept 8 bases outside the gene matches. Germline V gives CDR1 LNHDA, CDR2 SQIVND (reference sequence). The length of the CDR3 is 13 residues. The CDR3 DNA follows: TGTGCCAGTAGTACGCAAGCCGGGACAGGGGAGTTCTTC. This translates into CASSTQAGTGEFF.

This rearrangement joins TRBV27 to TRBJ1-2, with 11 bases fitting TRBD1. The V gene end was trimmed by 7 bases and the J gene end by 8 bases; junction bases not matched to a gene: 6. The CDR3 length is 13 residues. Germline lookup yields CDR1 MNHEY and CDR2 SMNVEV (reference sequence). The CDR3 reads CASIGQGAEGYTF. The DNA for the CDR3 is TGTGCCAGCATCGGACAGGGGGCTGAGGGCTACACCTTC.

The chain recombines TRBV5-4 with TRBJ1-2; D is possibly TRBD1 (5 bases). With 0 bases removed from V and 4 bases from J, the gap between germline ends came to 7 bases. Germline V gene sequence: CDR1 SGHNT, CDR2 YYREEE (reference sequence). The CDR3 length is 13 residues. DNA of the CDR3: TGTGCCAGCAGCTTGGCCGGGGGCTATGGCTACACCTTC. As protein: CASSLAGGYGYTF.

J is TRBJ2-7 and V is TRBV5-1, with a possible D match to TRBD2 (6 bases). Germline V gene lookup returns CDR1 SGHRS and CDR2 YFSETQ. This CDR3 contains 12 residues. The germline V and J ends were trimmed by 7 bases and 6 bases, with 14 bases remaining between them. In DNA, the CDR3 is TGCGCCAGCGGGGATGGGCGGGGCGAGCAGTACTTC. This translates into CASGDGRGEQYF.

V and J are TRBV30 and TRBJ1-1; no definite D call. V lost 8 bases, J lost 1 base, and 14 bases lay in between. This CDR3 has 13 residues. The germline gives CDR1 GTSNPN, CDR2 SVGIG (reference sequence). The CDR3 DNA sequence: TGTGCCGAGGAACGTAATTCGAACACTGAAGCTTTCTTT. As protein: CAEERNSNTEAFF. The variable domain in full, completed from reference TRBV30 and TRBJ1-1, reads SQTIHQWPATLVQPVGSPLSLECTVEGTSNPNLYWYRQAAGRGLQLLFYSVGIGQISSEVPQNLSASRPQDRQFILSSKKLLLSDSGFYLCAEERNSNTEAFFGQGTRLTVV.

The chain employs TRBV11-2 and TRBJ2-7; a possible D gene is TRBD2 (6 bases). Germline-derived CDR1 and CDR2 are SGHAT and FQNNGV. V was trimmed by 5 bases and J by 3 bases, leaving 14 bases between them. CDR3 length: 14 residues. The CDR3 protein is CASSLYGGDYEQYF. For the CDR3, the DNA is TGTGCCAGCAGCCTCTACGGCGGGGACTACGAGCAGTACTTC.

This chain uses TRBV7-3 with TRBJ2-2; possibly TRBD2 for D (6 bases). The germline V and J ends were trimmed by 5 bases and 7 bases, with 11 bases remaining between them. Germline V gives CDR1 SGHTA, CDR2 FQGTGA. The length of the CDR3 is 13 residues. CDR3 sequence: CASSKTGVGELFF. CDR3 sequence (DNA): TGTGCCAGCAGCAAAACGGGAGTCGGGGAGCTGTTTTTT.

The chain recombines TRBV3-1 (or the pseudogene TRBV3-2) with TRBJ2-7; 10 bases match TRBD1. V was pared by 2 bases and J by 0 bases, with 7 bases of the junction left unmatched. There are 17 residues in the CDR3. Germline CDR1 is LGHDT and CDR2 is YNNKEL (reference sequence). The CDR3 loop is CASSQNSWDRGSYEQYF. In DNA form, the CDR3 reads TGTGCCAGCAGCCAAAATAGCTGGGACAGGGGCTCCTACGAGCAGTACTTC.

J is TRBJ2-1 and V is TRBV19, with TRBD2 matching over 8 bases. The V segment lost 9 bases and the J segment 4 bases; nucleotides outside the gene matches: 2. This CDR3 has 12 amino acids. Germline-derived CDR1 and CDR2 are LNHDA and SQIVND (reference sequence). The CDR3 sequence: CASGREYNEQFF. CDR3 nucleotides: TGTGCCAGCGGGAGGGAGTACAATGAGCAGTTCTTC.

V usage is TRBV5-4 and J usage is TRBJ1-1; D might be TRBD1 (6 bases). CDR3 size: 17 residues. V was trimmed by 0 bases and J by 8 bases, leaving 23 bases between them. Germline CDR1 reads SGHNT; CDR2 reads YYREEE (reference sequence). The CDR3 spells CASSLGGGSLELAEAFF. The CDR3 coding sequence is TGTGCCAGCAGCTTGGGGGGGGGCAGCTTAGAGTTGGCAGAAGCTTTCTTT.

In regard to this clone: The sample holds other DNA sequences that translate to the same CDR3. The chain joins TRBV9 to TRBJ1-3, with D hard to call. Per germline, CDR1 SGDLS and CDR2 YYNGEE. The CDR3 totals 14 residues. V lost 0 bases, J lost 4 bases, and 8 bases lay in between. CDR3 amino acids: CASSVAGRGNTIYF. The CDR3 bases are TGTGCCAGCAGCGTAGCTGGCAGGGGAAACACCATATATTTT.

For this clone: Other DNA sequences in this specimen translate into the identical CDR3. This rearrangement joins TRBV5-4 to TRBJ2-6, with 7 bases identical to TRBD1. Germline V gene lookup returns CDR1 SGHNT and CDR2 YYREEE (reference sequence). The CDR3 consists of 17 residues. Trimming removed 0 bases from V and 4 bases from J; junction bases left unmatched: 7. The CDR3 is CASSLGQGRGGANVLTF. CDR3 in DNA: TGTGCCAGCAGCTTGGGACAGGGAAGAGGAGGGGCCAACGTCCTGACTTTC.

V is TRBV27 and J is TRBJ1-1; D uncertain. This CDR3 region has 13 residues. The V and J ends lost 0 bases and 11 bases respectively, with 13 bases between them. Germline CDR1 reads MNHEY; CDR2 reads SMNVEV (reference sequence). The CDR3 coding sequence is TGTGCCAGCAGTTTATCGATCGGGGTCGGGGCTTTCTTT. Translated: CASSLSIGVGAFF.

The chain employs TRBV4-3 and TRBJ2-1; TRBD2 agrees at 7 bases. Germline CDR1 LGHNA, CDR2 YSLEER. The CDR3 is made up of 17 amino acids. The V segment lost 1 base and the J segment 0 bases; nucleotides outside the gene matches: 6. The CDR3 spells CASSQGASGSSYNEQFF. DNA for the CDR3: TGCGCCAGCAGCCAAGGGGCTAGCGGAAGCTCCTACAATGAGCAGTTCTTC.